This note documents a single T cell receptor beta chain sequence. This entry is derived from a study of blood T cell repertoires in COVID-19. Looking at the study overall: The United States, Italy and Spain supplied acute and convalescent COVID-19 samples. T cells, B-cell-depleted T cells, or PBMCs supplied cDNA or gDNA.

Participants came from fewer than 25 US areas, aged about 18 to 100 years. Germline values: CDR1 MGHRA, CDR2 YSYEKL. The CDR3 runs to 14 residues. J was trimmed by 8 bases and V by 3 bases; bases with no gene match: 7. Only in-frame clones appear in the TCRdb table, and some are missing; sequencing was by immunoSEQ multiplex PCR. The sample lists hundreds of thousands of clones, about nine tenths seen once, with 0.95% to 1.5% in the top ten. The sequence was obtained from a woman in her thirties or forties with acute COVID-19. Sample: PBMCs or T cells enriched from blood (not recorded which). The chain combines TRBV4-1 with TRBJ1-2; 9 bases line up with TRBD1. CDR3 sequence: CASSHPDRGEGYTF. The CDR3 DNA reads TGCGCCAGCAGCCACCCGGACAGGGGAGAGGGCTACACCTTC.